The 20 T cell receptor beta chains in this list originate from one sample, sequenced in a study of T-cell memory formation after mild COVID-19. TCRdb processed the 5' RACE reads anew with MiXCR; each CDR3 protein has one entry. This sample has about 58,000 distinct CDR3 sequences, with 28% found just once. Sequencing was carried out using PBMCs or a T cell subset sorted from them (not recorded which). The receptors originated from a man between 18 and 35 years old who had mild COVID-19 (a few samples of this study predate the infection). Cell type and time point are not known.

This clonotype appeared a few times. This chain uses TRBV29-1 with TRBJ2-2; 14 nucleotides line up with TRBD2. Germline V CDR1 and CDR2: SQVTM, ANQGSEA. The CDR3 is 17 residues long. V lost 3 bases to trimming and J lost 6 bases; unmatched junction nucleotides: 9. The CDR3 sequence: CSVETSGGAGVSGELFF. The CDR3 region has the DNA TGCAGCGTTGAGACTAGCGGGGGGGCCGGGGTATCCGGGGAGCTGTTTTTT.

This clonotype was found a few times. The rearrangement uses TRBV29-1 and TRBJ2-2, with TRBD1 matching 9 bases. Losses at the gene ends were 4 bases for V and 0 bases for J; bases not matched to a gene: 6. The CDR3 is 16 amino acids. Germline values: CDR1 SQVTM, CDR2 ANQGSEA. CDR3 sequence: CSVGTGEISNTGELFF. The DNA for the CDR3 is TGCAGCGTTGGGACAGGGGAAATTTCGAACACCGGGGAGCTGTTTTTT.

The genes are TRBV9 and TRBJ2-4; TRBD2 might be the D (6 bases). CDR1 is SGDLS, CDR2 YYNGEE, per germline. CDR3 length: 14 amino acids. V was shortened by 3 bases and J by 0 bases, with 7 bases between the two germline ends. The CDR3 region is CASSGRGAKNIQYF. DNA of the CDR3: TGTGCCAGCAGCGGGCGGGGAGCCAAAAACATTCAGTACTTC.

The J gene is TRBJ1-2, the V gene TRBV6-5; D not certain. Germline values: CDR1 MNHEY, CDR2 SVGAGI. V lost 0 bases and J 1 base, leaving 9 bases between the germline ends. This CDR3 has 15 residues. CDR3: CASSYSLSGNYGYTF. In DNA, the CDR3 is TGTGCCAGCAGTTACTCGCTTTCCGGTAACTATGGCTACACCTTC.

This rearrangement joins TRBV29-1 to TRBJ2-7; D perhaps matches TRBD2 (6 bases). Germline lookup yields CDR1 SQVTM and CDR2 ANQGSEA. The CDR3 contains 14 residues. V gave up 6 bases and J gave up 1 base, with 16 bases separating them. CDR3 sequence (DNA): TGCAGCGTCGAGGGACTTGAACCGTCCTACGAGCAGTACTTC. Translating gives CSVEGLEPSYEQYF.

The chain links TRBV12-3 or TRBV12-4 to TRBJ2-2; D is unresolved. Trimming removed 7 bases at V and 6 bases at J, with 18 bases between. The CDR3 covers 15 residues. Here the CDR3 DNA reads TGTGCCAGCACCTACTCCCCCGTAGGACCCGGGGAGCTGTTTTTT. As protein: CASTYSPVGPGELFF.

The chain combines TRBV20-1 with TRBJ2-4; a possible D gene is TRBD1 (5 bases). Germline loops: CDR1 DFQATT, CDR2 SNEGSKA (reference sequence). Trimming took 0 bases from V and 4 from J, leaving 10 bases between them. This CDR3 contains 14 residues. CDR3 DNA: TGCAGTGCTAGAGATCAGCGACAGAAAAACATTCAGTACTTC. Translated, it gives CSARDQRQKNIQYF.

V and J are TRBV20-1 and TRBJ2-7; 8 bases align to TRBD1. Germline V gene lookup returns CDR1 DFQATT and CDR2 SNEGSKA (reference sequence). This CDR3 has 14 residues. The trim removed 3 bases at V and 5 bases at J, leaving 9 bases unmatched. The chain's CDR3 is CSARAQGARDEQYV. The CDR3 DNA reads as TGCAGTGCTAGGGCTCAGGGGGCGCGGGACGAGCAGTACGTC.

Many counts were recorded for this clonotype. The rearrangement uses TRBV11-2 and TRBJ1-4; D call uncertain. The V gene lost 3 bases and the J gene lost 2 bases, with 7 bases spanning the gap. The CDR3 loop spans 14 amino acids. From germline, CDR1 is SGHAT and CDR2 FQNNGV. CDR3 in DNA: TGTGCCAGCAGCTTCGTGGGGACTAATGAAAAACTGTTTTTT. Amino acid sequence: CASSFVGTNEKLFF.

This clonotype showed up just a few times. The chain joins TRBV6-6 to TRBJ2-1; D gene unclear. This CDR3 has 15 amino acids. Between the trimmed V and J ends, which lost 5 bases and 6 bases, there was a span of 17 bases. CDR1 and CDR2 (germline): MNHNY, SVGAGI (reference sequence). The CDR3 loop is CASSTRVGFRNEQFF. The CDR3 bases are TGTGCCAGCAGTACCCGTGTCGGGTTCCGCAATGAGCAGTTCTTC.

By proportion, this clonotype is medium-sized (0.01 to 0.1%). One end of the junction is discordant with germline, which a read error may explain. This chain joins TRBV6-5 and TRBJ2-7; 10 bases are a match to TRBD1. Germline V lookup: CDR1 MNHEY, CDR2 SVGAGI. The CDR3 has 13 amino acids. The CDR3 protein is CASQGDRGSIMDF. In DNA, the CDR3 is TGTGCCTCTCAAGGGGACAGGGGTAGTATTATGGACTTC.

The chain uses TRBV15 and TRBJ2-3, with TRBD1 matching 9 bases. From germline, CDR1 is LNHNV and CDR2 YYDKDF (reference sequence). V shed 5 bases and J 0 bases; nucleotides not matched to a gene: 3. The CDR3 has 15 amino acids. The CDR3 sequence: CATSFGTGSTDTQYF. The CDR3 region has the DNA TGTGCCACCAGCTTTGGGACAGGGAGCACAGATACGCAGTATTTT.

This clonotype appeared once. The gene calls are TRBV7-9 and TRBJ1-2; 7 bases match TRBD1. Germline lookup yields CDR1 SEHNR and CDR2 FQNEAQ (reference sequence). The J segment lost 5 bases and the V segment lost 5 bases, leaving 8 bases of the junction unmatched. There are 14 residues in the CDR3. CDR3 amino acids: CASSIPPGGYGYTF. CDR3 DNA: TGTGCCAGCAGCATCCCTCCAGGGGGATATGGCTACACCTTC.

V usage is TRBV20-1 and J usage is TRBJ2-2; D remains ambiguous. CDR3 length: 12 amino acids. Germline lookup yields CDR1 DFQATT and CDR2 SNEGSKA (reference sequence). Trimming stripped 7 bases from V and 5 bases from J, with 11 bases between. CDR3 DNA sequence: TGCAGTGGAAGACATCTAACCGGGGAGCTGTTTTTT. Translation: CSGRHLTGELFF.

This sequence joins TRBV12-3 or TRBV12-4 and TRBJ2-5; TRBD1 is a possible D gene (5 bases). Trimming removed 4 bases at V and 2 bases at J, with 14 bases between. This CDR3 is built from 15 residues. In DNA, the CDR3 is TGTGCCAGCAGTTCCCTGGGGCACGGTCAAGAGACCCAGTACTTC. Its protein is CASSSLGHGQETQYF.

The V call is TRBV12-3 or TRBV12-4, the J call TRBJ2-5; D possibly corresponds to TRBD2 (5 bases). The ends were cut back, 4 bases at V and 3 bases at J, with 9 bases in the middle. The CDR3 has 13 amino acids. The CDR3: CASSSTREETQYF. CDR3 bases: TGTGCCAGCAGTTCCACTAGAGAAGAGACCCAGTACTTC.

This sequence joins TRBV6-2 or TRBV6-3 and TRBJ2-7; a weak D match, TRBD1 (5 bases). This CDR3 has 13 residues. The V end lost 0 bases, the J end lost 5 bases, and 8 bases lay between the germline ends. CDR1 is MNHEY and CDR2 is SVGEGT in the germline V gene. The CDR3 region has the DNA TGTGCCAGCAGTTACTCGTCAGGGAACGAGCAGTACTTC. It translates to CASSYSSGNEQYF.

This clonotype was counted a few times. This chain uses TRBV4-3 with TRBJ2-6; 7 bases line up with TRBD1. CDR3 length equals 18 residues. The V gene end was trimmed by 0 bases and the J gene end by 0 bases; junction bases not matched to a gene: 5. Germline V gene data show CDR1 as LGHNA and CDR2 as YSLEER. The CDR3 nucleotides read TGCGCCAGCAGCCAAGAACCGACAGGGAACTCTGGGGCCAACGTCCTGACTTTC. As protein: CASSQEPTGNSGANVLTF.

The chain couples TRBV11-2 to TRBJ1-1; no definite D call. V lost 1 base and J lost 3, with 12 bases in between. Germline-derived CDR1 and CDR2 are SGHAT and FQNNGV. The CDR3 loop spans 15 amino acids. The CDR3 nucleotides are TGTGCCAGCAGCTTAGGGGAGGGAATGGACACTGAAGCTTTCTTT. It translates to CASSLGEGMDTEAFF.

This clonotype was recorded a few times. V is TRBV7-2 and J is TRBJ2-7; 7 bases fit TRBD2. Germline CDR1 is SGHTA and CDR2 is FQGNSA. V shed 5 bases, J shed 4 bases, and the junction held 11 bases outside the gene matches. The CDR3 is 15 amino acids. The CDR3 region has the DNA TGTGCCAGCAGCCTAGGCGGGGGAGGCGGGTACGAGCAGTACTTC. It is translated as CASSLGGGGGYEQYF.